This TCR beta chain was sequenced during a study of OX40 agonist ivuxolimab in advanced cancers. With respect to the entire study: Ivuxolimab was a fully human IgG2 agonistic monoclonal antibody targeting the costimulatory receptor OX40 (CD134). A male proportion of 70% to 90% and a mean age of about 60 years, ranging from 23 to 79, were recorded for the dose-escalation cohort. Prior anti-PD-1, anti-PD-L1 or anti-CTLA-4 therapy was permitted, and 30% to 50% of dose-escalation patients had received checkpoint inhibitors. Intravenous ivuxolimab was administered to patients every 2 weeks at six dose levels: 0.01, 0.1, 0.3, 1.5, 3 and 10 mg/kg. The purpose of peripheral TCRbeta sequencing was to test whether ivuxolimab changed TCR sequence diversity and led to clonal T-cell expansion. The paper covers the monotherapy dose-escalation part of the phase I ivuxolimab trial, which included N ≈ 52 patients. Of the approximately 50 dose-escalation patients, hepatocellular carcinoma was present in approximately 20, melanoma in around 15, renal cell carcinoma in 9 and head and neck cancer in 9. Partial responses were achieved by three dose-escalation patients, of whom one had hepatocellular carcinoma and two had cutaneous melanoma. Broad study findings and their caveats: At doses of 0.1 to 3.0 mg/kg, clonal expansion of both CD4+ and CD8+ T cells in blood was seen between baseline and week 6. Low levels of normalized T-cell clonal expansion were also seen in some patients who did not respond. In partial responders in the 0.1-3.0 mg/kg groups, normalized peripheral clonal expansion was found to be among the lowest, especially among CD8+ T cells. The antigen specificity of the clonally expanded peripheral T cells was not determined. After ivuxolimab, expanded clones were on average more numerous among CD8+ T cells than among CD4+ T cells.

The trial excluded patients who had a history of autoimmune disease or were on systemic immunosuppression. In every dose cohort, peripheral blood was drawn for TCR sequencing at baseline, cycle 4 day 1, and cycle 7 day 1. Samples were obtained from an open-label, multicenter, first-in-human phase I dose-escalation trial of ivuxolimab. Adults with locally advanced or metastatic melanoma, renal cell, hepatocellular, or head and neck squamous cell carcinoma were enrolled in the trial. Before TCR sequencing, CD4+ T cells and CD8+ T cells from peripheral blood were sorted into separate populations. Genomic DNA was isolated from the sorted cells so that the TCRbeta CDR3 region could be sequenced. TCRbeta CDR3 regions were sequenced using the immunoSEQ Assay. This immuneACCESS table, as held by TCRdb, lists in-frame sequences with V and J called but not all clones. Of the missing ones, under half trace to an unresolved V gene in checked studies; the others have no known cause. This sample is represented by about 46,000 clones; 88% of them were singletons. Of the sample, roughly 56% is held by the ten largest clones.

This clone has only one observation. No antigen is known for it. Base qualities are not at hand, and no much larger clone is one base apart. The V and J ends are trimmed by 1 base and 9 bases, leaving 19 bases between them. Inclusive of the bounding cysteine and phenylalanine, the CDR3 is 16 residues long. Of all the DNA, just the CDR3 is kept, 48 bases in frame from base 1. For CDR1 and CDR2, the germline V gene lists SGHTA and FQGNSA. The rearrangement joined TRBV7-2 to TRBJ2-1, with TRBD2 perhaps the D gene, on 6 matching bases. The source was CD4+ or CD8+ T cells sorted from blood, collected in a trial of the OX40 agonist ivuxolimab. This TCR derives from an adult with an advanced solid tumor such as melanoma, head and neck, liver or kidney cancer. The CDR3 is CASSLVGGSYQAEQFF. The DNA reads TGTGCCAGCAGCTTAGTCGGGGGATCCTATCAGGCTGAGCAGTTCTTC.